One T cell receptor beta chain is described in this entry. Its antigen is unidentified. Sequencing was performed with immunoSEQ multiplex PCR; in TCRdb, only in-frame clones are kept and a portion is missing. The sample includes around 86,000 clones, around 83% of them seen just once. The data originate from a study of radiotherapy plus CTLA-4 blockade in lung cancer. Study results and caveats: Radiotherapy plus ipilimumab was followed by expansion in blood of tumor-derived TCR clones.

CDR1 is SGHRS, CDR2 YFSETQ, per germline. The CDR3 has 14 residues. Trimming stripped 0 bases from V and 6 bases from J, with 10 bases between. J is TRBJ1-5 and V is TRBV5-1; D unresolved. Source: peripheral blood, taken from a patient treated with radiotherapy plus ipilimumab. The origin of this receptor is a human donor with non-small cell lung cancer who had stable disease on radiotherapy plus ipilimumab. The DNA for the CDR3 is TGCGCCAGCAGCTTGGAAGGAGGGATTCAGCCCCAGCATTTT. It translates to CASSLEGGIQPQHF.